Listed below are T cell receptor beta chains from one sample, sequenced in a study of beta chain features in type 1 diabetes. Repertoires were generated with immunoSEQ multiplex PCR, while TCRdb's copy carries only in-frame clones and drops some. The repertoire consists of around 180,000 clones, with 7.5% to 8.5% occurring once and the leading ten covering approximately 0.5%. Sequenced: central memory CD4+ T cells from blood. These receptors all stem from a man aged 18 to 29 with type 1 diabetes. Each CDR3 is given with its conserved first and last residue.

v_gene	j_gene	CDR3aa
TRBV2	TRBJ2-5	CASSKRGETQYF
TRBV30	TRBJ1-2	CAWSVLYGYTF
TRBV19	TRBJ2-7	CASSRTEYEQYF
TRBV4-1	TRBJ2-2	CASSQEGQGANTGELFF
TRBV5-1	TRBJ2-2	CASSPSQGTNTGELFF
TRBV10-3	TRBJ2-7	CAISDMGGQTYEQYF
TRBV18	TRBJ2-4	CASSPITGNENIQYF
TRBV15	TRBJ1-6	CATSNREGTYNSPLHF
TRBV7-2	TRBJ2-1	CASSLAVAYNEQFF
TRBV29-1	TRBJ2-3	CSVEQGGVTQYF
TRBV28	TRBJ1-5	CASSPPSGPGGQPQHF
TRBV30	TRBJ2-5	CACPLRQGETQYF
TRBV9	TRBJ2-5	CASSVATTAGETQYF
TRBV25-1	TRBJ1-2	CASSESDGYTF
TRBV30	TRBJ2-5	CAWSTGTGRGTQYF
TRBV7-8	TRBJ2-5	CASSWPWSDKETQYF
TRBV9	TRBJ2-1	CASATSGGAHEQFF
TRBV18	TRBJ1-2	CASSPIAGGVYGYTF
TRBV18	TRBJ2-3	CASSDGGSGDTQYF
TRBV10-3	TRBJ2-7	CAISARDSAYEQYF
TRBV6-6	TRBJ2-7	CASSYLGTSYEQYF
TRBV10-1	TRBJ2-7	CASPPGGPYEQYF
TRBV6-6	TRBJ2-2	CASRDSSLAGELFF
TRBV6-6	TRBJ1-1	CASSPDRGWITEAFF
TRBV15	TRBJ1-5	CATSRVSIQGGVRHSNQPQHF
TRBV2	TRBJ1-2	CASAIVQGPGGYTF
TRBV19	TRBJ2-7	CASSYSFRYEQYF
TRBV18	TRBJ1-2	CASSPLGGPNYGYTF
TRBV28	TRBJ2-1	CASSLSGTGGIQFF
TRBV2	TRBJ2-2	CASSEAGHTGELFF
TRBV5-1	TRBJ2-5	CASSLGQGRETQYF
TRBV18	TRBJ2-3	CASSPRADTDTQYF
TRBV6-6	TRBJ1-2	CASSYSADGYTF
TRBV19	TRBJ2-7	CATGDGGRGGSSYEQYF
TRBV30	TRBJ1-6	CAWSEEGRPLHF
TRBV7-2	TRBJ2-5	CASSLTTGSETQYF
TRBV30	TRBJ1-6	CAWTSRGNSPLHF
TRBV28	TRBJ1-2	CASRFTGAEGYTF
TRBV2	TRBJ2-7	CASSSQGGYEQYF
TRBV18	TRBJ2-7	CASSPAERFGKQYF
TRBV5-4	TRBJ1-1	CASSGTGGRLREF
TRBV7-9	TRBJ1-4	CASSATGRGEKLFF
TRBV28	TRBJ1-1	CASRIIGTGVTEAFF
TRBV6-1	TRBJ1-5	CASSDRGSQPQHF
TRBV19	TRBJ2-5	CASMPGTAKETQYF
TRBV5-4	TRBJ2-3	CASSSGLVITDTQYF
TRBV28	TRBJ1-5	CASRGTGGVRAQHF
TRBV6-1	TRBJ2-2	CASRTGNVNTGELFF